This is a list of T cell receptor beta chains from one sample in a study of CD8 T cells in Susac syndrome. TCRdb re-analysed the immunoSEQ multiplex PCR reads in MiXCR, keeping a single row per CDR3 protein. This table holds about 52,000 distinct CDR3 sequences, 93% found once. Specimen: CD8+ T cells from PBMCs. These receptors all stem from a human donor with multiple sclerosis. The CDR3 runs from the conserved cysteine through the conserved F or W. The D gene is left open where the match is weak. Only part of the rows carry a size: once, few, many, or a class if the clone is expanded.

j_call,d_call,clone_size,v_call,cdr3_aa,cdr3_nt
TRBJ1-1,TRBD1,-,TRBV27,CASSLDRGGTEAFF,TGTGCCAGCAGTTTAGACAGGGGGGGAACTGAAGCTTTCTTT
TRBJ2-7,TRBD1,-,TRBV3-1,CANSQDTPGTGYYEQYF,TGTGCCAACAGCCAAGATACCCCCGGGACAGGCTACTACGAGCAGTACTTC
TRBJ2-2,-,-,TRBV6-4,CASSDTGSANTGELFF,TGTGCCAGCAGTGATACAGGGTCCGCGAACACCGGGGAGCTGTTTTTT
TRBJ1-5,-,-,TRBV19,CASTIGTLSNQPQHF,TGTGCCAGTACTATCGGGACACTGAGCAATCAGCCCCAGCATTTT
TRBJ2-1,TRBD2,once,TRBV6-6,CASAGGGGAHNEQFF,TGTGCCAGCGCTGGGGGCGGGGGGGCCCACAATGAGCAGTTCTTC
TRBJ1-3,TRBD1,-,TRBV5-1,CASSKGQALSSGNTIYF,TGCGCCAGCAGCAAAGGACAGGCCCTGAGCTCTGGAAACACCATATATTTT
TRBJ2-1,-,-,TRBV6-5,CASSSGLETLNEQFF,TGTGCCAGCAGCTCGGGACTGGAGACCCTCAATGAGCAGTTCTTC
TRBJ1-2,-,-,TRBV2,CASSFQGTSYGYTF,TGTGCCAGCAGTTTTCAGGGAACCTCCTATGGCTACACCTTC
TRBJ2-7,TRBD1,-,TRBV11-2,CASSRGTGYYEQYF,TGTGCCAGCAGCAGAGGGACAGGTTATTACGAGCAGTACTTC
TRBJ2-1,TRBD1,-,TRBV7-9,CASSSTGDPYNEQFF,TGTGCCAGCAGCTCGACAGGGGATCCCTACAATGAGCAGTTCTTC
TRBJ1-5,-,-,TRBV15,CATSRVGNQPQHF,TGTGCCACCAGCAGAGTAGGTAATCAGCCCCAGCATTTT
TRBJ2-2,-,-,TRBV5-4,CASSFAAGELFF,TGTGCCAGCAGCTTCGCAGCGGGGGAGCTGTTTTTT
TRBJ1-2,-,-,TRBV9,CASSAVNRGPDGYTF,TGTGCCAGCAGCGCGGTCAATCGGGGACCGGATGGCTACACCTTC
TRBJ2-2,-,-,TRBV30,CAWSGDANTGELFF,TGTGCCTGGAGCGGAGACGCGAACACCGGGGAGCTGTTTTTT
TRBJ1-1,TRBD1,-,TRBV4-1,CASSQGTGGTGTEAFF,TGCGCCAGCAGCCAAGGGACAGGGGGCACGGGCACTGAAGCTTTCTTT
TRBJ1-2,-,few,TRBV13,CASSIDRMLIGYTF,TGTGCCAGCAGTATCGACCGAATGCTCATAGGCTACACCTTC
TRBJ2-7,-,-,TRBV7-6,CASSLGPTGYEQYF,TGTGCCAGCAGCTTAGGCCCTACCGGGTACGAGCAGTACTTC
TRBJ2-3,TRBD2,-,TRBV12-3/TRBV12-4,CASRPPGGHTQYF,TGTGCCAGCAGACCGCCGGGGGGGCATACGCAGTATTTT